The 28 T cell receptor beta chains below all came from one sample that was sequenced in a study of blood T cell repertoires in COVID-19. Generated by immunoSEQ multiplex PCR, the TCRdb table keeps only in-frame clones and is missing some. In the table there are some 170,000 clones, over 60% of which are singletons. Sequencing input: peripheral blood. The receptors come from a woman in her 70s with acute or convalescent COVID-19.

The genes are TRBV5-8 and TRBJ2-1; D might be TRBD2 (6 bases). The CDR3 covers 16 residues. Germline lookup yields CDR1 SGHTS and CDR2 YDEGEE. V was pared by 4 bases and J by 3 bases, with 17 bases between. CDR3 coding DNA: TGTGCCAGCAGCCCGGAGGGGCACCCGGGCTACAATGAGCAGTTCTTC. Translated: CASSPEGHPGYNEQFF.

This clone was counted between two and nine times. The chain uses TRBV5-1 and TRBJ2-7, with 12 bases identical to TRBD2. CDR1 is SGHRS and CDR2 is YFSETQ in the germline V gene. J gave up 9 bases and V 0 bases, and 10 bases lay outside the gene matches. CDR3 size: 16 residues. In DNA form, the CDR3 reads TGCGCCAGCAGCTTGGGGCTAGCGGGAGGGCCATCTTGGCAGTACTTC. Its translation is CASSLGLAGGPSWQYF.

The rearrangement joins TRBV5-4 to TRBJ1-4, with D possibly matching TRBD1 (5 bases). Trimming left V 0 bases short and J 4 bases short, with 7 bases between. This CDR3 contains 14 residues. Germline V gene data show CDR1 as SGHNT and CDR2 as YYREEE (reference sequence). CDR3 nucleotides: TGTGCCAGCAGCTTGGCGGGGGTTAATGAAAAACTGTTTTTT. This sequence encodes CASSLAGVNEKLFF. Complete variable domain (other parts from reference TRBV5-4 and TRBJ1-4): ETGVTQSPTHLIKTRGQQVTLRCSSQSGHNTVSWYQQALGQGPQFIFQYYREEENGRGNFPPRFSGLQFPNYSSELNVNALELDDSALYLCASSLAGVNEKLFFGSGTQLSVL.

The CDR3 reads CASSPGTSGNYEQYF. The CDR3 DNA reads as TGTGCCAGCAGCCCAGGGACTAGCGGCAACTACGAGCAGTACTTC. The chain is built from TRBV11-1 and TRBJ2-7, with 11 bases that match TRBD2. V lost 5 bases to trimming and J lost 3 bases; unmatched junction nucleotides: 6. Germline-derived CDR1 and CDR2 are SGHAT and FQDESV (reference sequence). The length of the CDR3 is 15 residues.

The gene calls are TRBV18 and TRBJ1-5, with D tentatively TRBD1 (5 bases). The CDR3 length is 15 residues. Trimming shortened V by 6 bases and J by 0 bases, and 12 bases separated the two germline ends. The germline V gene encodes CDR1 KGHSH and CDR2 LQKENI. The CDR3 region is CASSPAGGSNQPQHF. In DNA form, the CDR3 reads TGTGCCAGCTCCCCTGCGGGGGGTAGCAATCAGCCCCAGCATTTT.

This rearrangement joins TRBV9 to TRBJ1-2; tentatively, D is TRBD1 (6 bases). V was pared by 2 bases and J by 5 bases, with 10 bases between. The CDR3 spans 13 residues. CDR1 is SGDLS, CDR2 YYNGEE, per germline. The chain's CDR3 is CASSVGQRYGYTF. The CDR3 region has the DNA TGTGCCAGCAGCGTTGGACAGCGTTATGGCTACACCTTC. The whole variable domain, filled in from reference TRBV9 and TRBJ1-2, reads DSGVTQTPKHLITATGQRVTLRCSPRSGDLSVYWYQQSLDQGLQFLIQYYNGEERAKGNILERFSAQQFPDLHSELNLSSLELGDSALYFCASSVGQRYGYTFGSGTRLTVV.

This clone was picked up a small number of times. The CDR3 spells CSVGETEHAQYF. In nucleotides, the CDR3 is TGCAGCGTTGGCGAGACAGAACATGCGCAGTATTTT. The rearrangement links TRBV29-1 to TRBJ2-3, with D tentatively TRBD1 (5 bases). This CDR3 is built from 12 residues. V was clipped by 4 bases and J by 10 bases, with 15 bases between them. Germline V lookup: CDR1 SQVTM, CDR2 ANQGSEA.

This clone was seen a handful of times. The CDR3 loop is CATNFRGAEYEKLFF. As DNA, the CDR3 is TGTGCCACCAACTTTCGGGGGGCGGAATACGAAAAACTGTTTTTT. The V call is TRBV24-1, the J call TRBJ1-4; a weak D match, TRBD1 (6 bases). Trimming pared 8 bases from V and 8 bases from J, leaving 20 bases between. This CDR3 comprises 15 residues. Germline V CDR1 and CDR2: KGHDR, SFDVKD.

CDR3 nucleotide sequence: TGTGCCAGCGGGAATGCCGGGACTTCATCCTACGAGCAGTACTTC. Its protein is CASGNAGTSSYEQYF. The J gene is TRBJ2-7, the V gene TRBV3-1 (or the pseudogene TRBV3-2); tentative D call: TRBD2 (6 bases). V was shortened by 8 bases and J by 1 base, with 18 bases between the two germline ends. Per the germline V gene, CDR1 is LGHDT and CDR2 is YNNKEL (reference sequence). The CDR3 loop spans 15 amino acids.

The chain couples TRBV29-1 to TRBJ1-6; 9 positions match TRBD1. This CDR3 is 14 amino acids long. Germline V gene sequence: CDR1 SQVTM, CDR2 ANQGSEA. V shed 6 bases and J 10 bases; nucleotides not matched to a gene: 10. CDR3 bases: TGCAGCGTCGCGACAGGGGGAGTTGGATCACCCCTCCACTTT. Translated, it gives CSVATGGVGSPLHF. The entire variable domain, with the rest obtained from reference TRBV29-1 and TRBJ1-6, is as follows: SAVISQKPSRDICQRGTSLTIQCQVDSQVTMMFWYRQQPGQSLTLIATANQGSEATYESGFVIDKFPISRPNLTFSTLTVSNMSPEDSSIYLCSVATGGVGSPLHFGNGTRLTVT.

The chain links TRBV2 to TRBJ2-2; 8 nucleotides match TRBD1. CDR1 and CDR2 (germline): SNHLY, FYNNEI. The CDR3 totals 15 residues. V lost 4 bases and J lost 0; bases outside the gene matches: 1. The DNA for the CDR3 is TGTGCCAGCAGTGGGGACAGGCCGAACACCGGGGAGCTGTTTTTT. This gives the protein CASSGDRPNTGELFF.

V is TRBV7-2 and J is TRBJ2-5; possible D gene TRBD1, 6 bases. Germline V gene data show CDR1 as SGHTA and CDR2 as FQGNSA. The V end was cut by 4 bases, the J end by 1 base, with 13 bases between. The CDR3 totals 15 residues. CDR3 loop: CASSSQDRLQETQYF. In DNA, the CDR3 is TGTGCCAGCAGCTCACAGGACAGACTCCAAGAGACCCAGTACTTC.

This clone appeared a few times. This chain uses TRBV5-1 with TRBJ2-1, with unresolved D. The CDR3 is 15 residues long. The ends were cut back, 1 base at V and 3 bases at J, with 11 bases in the middle. The germline gives CDR1 SGHRS, CDR2 YFSETQ. CDR3 coding DNA: TGCGCCAGCAGCTTGACTGCCTCAAGCTACAATGAGCAGTTCTTC. This gives the protein CASSLTASSYNEQFF.

The V and J genes are TRBV18 and TRBJ1-2; TRBD1 might be the D (5 bases). Germline CDR1 is KGHSH and CDR2 is LQKENI. V was trimmed by 1 base and J by 2 bases, leaving 11 bases between them. The CDR3 extends over 15 amino acids. For the CDR3, the DNA is TGTGCCAGCTCACCACTGGGGGGAATCAACTATGGCTACACCTTC. Protein sequence: CASSPLGGINYGYTF. The full variable domain, completed using reference TRBV18 and TRBJ1-2, is NAGVMQNPRHLVRRRGQEARLRCSPMKGHSHVYWYRQLPEEGLKFMVYLQKENIIDESGMPKERFSAEFPKEGPSILRIQQVVRGDSAAYFCASSPLGGINYGYTFGSGTRLTVV.

The V and J genes are TRBV9 and TRBJ2-3; 9 nucleotides line up with TRBD2. In germline, CDR1 is SGDLS, CDR2 YYNGEE. Trimming took 4 bases from V and 1 from J; bases not matched to a gene: 10. The CDR3 spans 17 residues. The CDR3 loop is CASSRSGSLEGTDTQYF. Here the CDR3 DNA reads TGTGCCAGCAGCCGTAGCGGGAGCCTAGAGGGCACAGATACGCAGTATTTT.

The rearrangement joins TRBV30 to TRBJ2-4; D is perhaps TRBD1 (5 bases). The germline V and J ends were trimmed by 7 bases and 1 base, with 17 bases remaining between them. This CDR3 is built from 15 residues. The V gene's germline CDR1 is GTSNPN and CDR2 SVGIG (reference sequence). CDR3 bases: TGTGCCTTTGCGCCCGGACACCGGGCCAAAAACATTCAGTACTTC. This translates into CAFAPGHRAKNIQYF.

V is TRBV4-1 and J is TRBJ2-3; D is undetermined. In germline, CDR1 is MGHRA, CDR2 YSYEKL. The CDR3 is made up of 14 amino acids. V was shortened by 0 bases and J by 3 bases, with 7 bases between the two germline ends. Here the CDR3 DNA reads TGCGCCAGCAGCCAAGATCCCGGTACAGATACGCAGTATTTT. It is translated as CASSQDPGTDTQYF.

The genes are TRBV20-1 and TRBJ1-6; 8 bases map to TRBD1. The CDR3 runs to 14 residues. V shed 3 bases, J shed 8 bases, and the junction held 6 bases outside the gene matches. Germline V gene sequence: CDR1 DFQATT, CDR2 SNEGSKA (reference sequence). CDR3 DNA: TGCAGTGCTAGTAACCCAGGGGGCCATTCACCCCTCCACTTT. Encoded protein: CSASNPGGHSPLHF.

This clone was seen a few times. The rearrangement links TRBV15 to TRBJ2-5, with 9 nucleotides matching TRBD2. Germline CDR1 and CDR2: LNHNV and YYDKDF (reference sequence). With 0 bases clipped from V and 5 bases from J, the junction kept 10 bases outside the gene matches. This CDR3 contains 17 residues. The CDR3 spells CATSRDPIAGAGETQYF. CDR3 DNA: TGTGCCACCAGCAGAGACCCCATAGCGGGAGCGGGGGAGACCCAGTACTTC.

The V and J genes are TRBV9 and TRBJ2-1; 7 bases match TRBD2. Germline assignment: CDR1 SGDLS and CDR2 YYNGEE. V lost 1 base and J lost 9; bases outside the gene matches: 10. The CDR3 length is 15 residues. The CDR3 sequence is CASSVSGGSRGEQFF. As DNA, the CDR3 is TGTGCCAGCAGCGTAAGTGGCGGGAGTCGCGGTGAGCAGTTCTTC.

To note about this clone: A read error may account for a junction end that differs from germline. The genes are TRBV6-6 and TRBJ2-2; TRBD2 matches at 7 bases. Germline V gives CDR1 MNHNY, CDR2 SVGAGI (reference sequence). This CDR3 comprises 15 residues. This CDR3 reads CASSYSWIAGGGLFF. For the CDR3, the DNA is TGTGCCAGCAGTTACTCCTGGATCGCAGGCGGGGGGCTGTTTTTT.

The chain has TRBV5-1 and TRBJ2-1; the match to TRBD2 covers 8 bases. The CDR3 runs to 16 residues. With V trimmed by 2 bases and J by 2 bases, 6 bases remained unmatched. Looked up from germline, CDR1 is SGHRS and CDR2 is YFSETQ. CDR3 sequence reads: CASSFGGRNTYNEQFF. The CDR3 nucleotides read TGCGCCAGCAGCTTTGGCGGGAGGAACACCTACAATGAGCAGTTCTTC.

This chain joins TRBV19 and TRBJ1-1; 8 nucleotides match TRBD1. CDR3 length: 17 residues. The V segment lost 6 bases and the J segment 0 bases; nucleotides outside the gene matches: 12. Germline CDR1 reads LNHDA; CDR2 reads SQIVND (reference sequence). The CDR3 DNA reads as TGTGCCAGTAGAAGAGAAATCAGGGGGCGCATGAACACTGAAGCTTTCTTT. This codes for CASRREIRGRMNTEAFF.

Only one count was recorded for this clone. The chain carries TRBV5-1 and TRBJ1-2; D is undetermined. Germline assignment: CDR1 SGHRS and CDR2 YFSETQ. The CDR3 is 12 residues long. Trimming cost V 2 bases and J 8 bases, with 10 bases left between them. The CDR3 is CASSFPGGGYTF. Here the CDR3 DNA reads TGCGCCAGCAGCTTCCCAGGAGGAGGCTACACCTTC.

V usage is TRBV7-2 and J usage is TRBJ2-1; 7 bases map to TRBD2. This CDR3 spans 15 amino acids. V trimming: 0 bases; J trimming: 3 bases; junction bases outside the gene matches: 2. Germline loops: CDR1 SGHTA, CDR2 FQGNSA. In nucleotides, the CDR3 is TGTGCCAGCAGCTTAGCGGGAGGGGACTACAATGAGCAGTTCTTC. Its protein is CASSLAGGDYNEQFF.

The V gene is TRBV28, the J gene TRBJ1-5; D unclear. Trimming cost V 6 bases and J 5 bases, with 11 bases left between them. Germline V gene data show CDR1 as MDHEN and CDR2 as SYDVKM. The CDR3 covers 13 residues. CDR3 sequence: CASSGGKHQPQHF. The DNA of the CDR3 is TGTGCCAGCAGCGGCGGGAAGCATCAGCCCCAGCATTTT.

The rearrangement joins TRBV5-1 to TRBJ1-1; possibly TRBD1 for D (5 bases). The CDR3 runs to 18 residues. From germline, CDR1 is SGHRS and CDR2 YFSETQ. V lost 1 base and J lost 2, with 21 bases in between. The CDR3 DNA reads as TGCGCCAGCAGCTTGCTCCCCATGGCAGGGTTCGGCAACACTGAAGCTTTCTTT. Its protein is CASSLLPMAGFGNTEAFF. The full variable domain, with the rest looked up from reference TRBV5-1 and TRBJ1-1, is KAGVTQTPRYLIKTRGQQVTLSCSPISGHRSVSWYQQTPGQGLQFLFEYFSETQRNKGNFPGRFSGRQFSNSRSEMNVSTLELGDSALYLCASSLLPMAGFGNTEAFFGQGTRLTVV.

The rearrangement links TRBV27 to TRBJ1-3; no reliable D call. This CDR3 comprises 15 residues. Between the trimmed V and J ends, which lost 5 bases and 0 bases, there was a span of 11 bases. Germline V gene lookup returns CDR1 MNHEY and CDR2 SMNVEV (reference sequence). The CDR3 sequence: CASSPRGFSGNTIYF. CDR3 nucleotides: TGTGCCAGCAGTCCCCGAGGTTTCTCTGGAAACACCATATATTTT.